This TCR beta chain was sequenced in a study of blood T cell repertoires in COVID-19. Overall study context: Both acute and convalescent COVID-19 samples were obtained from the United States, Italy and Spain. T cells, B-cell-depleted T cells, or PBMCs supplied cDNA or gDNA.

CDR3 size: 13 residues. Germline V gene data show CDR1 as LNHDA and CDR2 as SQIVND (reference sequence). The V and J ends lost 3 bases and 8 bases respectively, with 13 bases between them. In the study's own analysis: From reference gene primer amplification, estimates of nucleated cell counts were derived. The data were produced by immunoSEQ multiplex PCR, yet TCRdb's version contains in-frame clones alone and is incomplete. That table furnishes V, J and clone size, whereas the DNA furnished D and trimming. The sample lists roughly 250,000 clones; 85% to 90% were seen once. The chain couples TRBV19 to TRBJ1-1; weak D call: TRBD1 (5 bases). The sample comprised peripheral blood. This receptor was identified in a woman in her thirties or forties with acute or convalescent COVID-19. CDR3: CASSIAGKREAFF. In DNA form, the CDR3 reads TGTGCCAGTAGTATTGCAGGGAAGAGGGAAGCTTTCTTT.